This TCR beta chain was found in a study of blood T cell repertoires in COVID-19. The CDR3 is 15 amino acids. V shed 2 bases and J 3 bases; nucleotides not matched to a gene: 4. Germline assignment: CDR1 ENHRY and CDR2 SYGVKD. Authors' processing steps: The authors estimated nucleated cell counts from reference gene primer amplification. Sequencing used immunoSEQ multiplex PCR; TCRdb keeps in-frame clones, though not all of them. D and trimming come from the DNA, and the V and J calls and clone size come from that table. In the table there are 400,000 to 450,000 clones, 90% of which are singletons. Those who participated ranged in age from roughly 18 to 89 years and resided in about two dozen US areas.

This sequence was found in a man younger than 35 who had recovered from COVID-19. Sequenced material: PBMCs or T cells enriched from blood (not recorded which). The chain joins TRBV10-3 to TRBJ1-1; 9 nucleotides match TRBD1. CDR3 protein: CAISERQGGDTEAFF. CDR3 coding DNA: TGTGCCATCAGTGAGAGACAGGGGGGGGACACTGAAGCTTTCTTT.